This is a list of T cell receptor beta chains from one sample in a study of cytomegalovirus exposure and HLA in healthy donors. Profiling relied on immunoSEQ multiplex PCR, and the TCRdb table lists in-frame clones only, not all of them. The sample data list more than 65,000 clones. Sequencing was performed on PBMCs. The receptors come from a man aged 35 to 55 in good health and CMV-seronegative. The CDR3 runs from the conserved cysteine through the conserved F or W. Fields, in order: J gene, V gene, D gene, CDR3 protein, CDR3 DNA. D genes are given only for firm matches.

TRBJ2-5,TRBV6-1,.,CASTHRQETQYF,TGTGCCAGCACGCACAGACAAGAGACCCAGTACTTC
TRBJ2-3,TRBV6-4,TRBD1,CASKQGATADTQYF,TGTGCCAGCAAACAGGGGGCGACGGCAGATACGCAGTATTTT
TRBJ1-5,TRBV4-1,.,CASSREGTTNQPQHF,TGCGCCAGCAGCCGAGAGGGTACTACCAATCAGCCCCAGCATTTT
TRBJ2-5,TRBV5-8,.,CASSLGGEETQYF,TGTGCCAGCAGCCTCGGGGGAGAAGAGACCCAGTACTTC
TRBJ2-1,TRBV4-1,.,CASSQRGSSYNEQFF,TGCGCCAGCAGCCAGCGGGGTAGCTCCTACAATGAGCAGTTCTTC
TRBJ2-1,TRBV27,.,CASSLSRSRGDHNEQFF,TGTGCCAGCAGTTTATCACGGAGTCGCGGGGACCACAATGAGCAGTTCTTC
TRBJ1-4,TRBV19,.,CASMVRGSTTNEKLFF,TGTGCCAGTATGGTCAGGGGATCCACAACTAATGAAAAACTGTTTTTT
TRBJ2-2,TRBV11-3,TRBD1,CASSPTGKGGELFF,TGTGCCAGCAGCCCGACAGGGAAAGGCGGGGAGCTGTTTTTT
TRBJ1-2,TRBV7-9,.,CASSLASGGHGYTF,TGTGCCAGCAGCTTAGCTTCTGGGGGCCATGGCTACACCTTC
TRBJ1-3,TRBV29-1,.,CSVKTDLSGNTIYF,TGCAGCGTTAAGACGGACTTATCTGGAAACACCATATATTTT
TRBJ2-5,TRBV7-6,.,CASSLAGSRRETQYF,TGTGCCAGCAGCTTAGCCGGTTCCAGGCGAGAGACCCAGTACTTC
TRBJ2-3,TRBV2,.,CASSETDYLRDTQYF,TGTGCCAGCAGTGAAACGGACTACCTCCGGGATACGCAGTATTTT
TRBJ1-2,TRBV2,.,CASSVGSSYGYTF,TGTGCCAGCAGTGTGGGCAGTAGCTATGGCTACACCTTC
TRBJ1-1,TRBV11-1,.,CASSLPGDTEAFF,TGTGCCAGCAGCTTACCAGGGGACACTGAAGCTTTCTTT
TRBJ1-6,TRBV6-5,TRBD1,CASSYSTGVDSPLHF,TGTGCCAGCAGTTACTCTACAGGGGTGGATTCACCCCTCCACTTT
TRBJ2-1,TRBV6-1,TRBD1,CASSGRNRGRPNEQFF,TGTGCCAGCAGTGGTCGTAACAGGGGGCGACCCAATGAGCAGTTCTTC
TRBJ2-5,TRBV6-6,.,CASGLKTQYF,TGTGCCAGCGGCTTAAAGACCCAGTACTTC
TRBJ2-5,TRBV5-1,.,CASSLWEQGGETQYF,TGCGCCAGCAGCTTGTGGGAACAGGGTGGAGAGACCCAGTACTTC
TRBJ2-1,TRBV5-1,TRBD2,CASSLVPSGGAGNEQFF,TGCGCCAGCAGCTTGGTGCCTAGCGGGGGGGCCGGGAATGAGCAGTTCTTC
TRBJ1-5,TRBV19,TRBD1,CASSLDTGTEVNQPQHF,TGTGCCAGTAGTCTCGACACCGGGACAGAAGTCAATCAGCCCCAGCATTTT
TRBJ2-7,TRBV5-1,TRBD1,CASSPTEQGTYEQYF,TGCGCCAGCAGCCCAACAGAACAGGGGACCTACGAGCAGTACTTC
TRBJ2-5,TRBV7-9,.,CASSLGGRGETQYF,TGTGCCAGCAGCTTAGGGGGCCGAGGAGAGACCCAGTACTTC